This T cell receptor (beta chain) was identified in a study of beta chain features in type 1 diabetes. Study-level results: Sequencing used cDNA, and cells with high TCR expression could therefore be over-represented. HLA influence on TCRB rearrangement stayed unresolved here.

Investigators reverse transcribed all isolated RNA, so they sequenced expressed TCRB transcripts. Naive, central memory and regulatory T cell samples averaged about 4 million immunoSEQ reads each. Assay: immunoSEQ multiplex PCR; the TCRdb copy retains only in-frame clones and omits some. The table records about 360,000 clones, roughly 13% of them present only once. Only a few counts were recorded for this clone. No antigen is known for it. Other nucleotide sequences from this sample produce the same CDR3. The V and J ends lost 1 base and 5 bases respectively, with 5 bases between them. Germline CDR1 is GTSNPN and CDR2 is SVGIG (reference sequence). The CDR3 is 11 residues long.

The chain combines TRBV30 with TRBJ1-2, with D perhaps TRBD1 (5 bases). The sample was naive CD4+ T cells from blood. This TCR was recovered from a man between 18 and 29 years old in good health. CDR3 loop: CAWSEGYGYTF. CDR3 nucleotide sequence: TGTGCCTGGAGTGAGGGGTATGGCTACACCTTC.